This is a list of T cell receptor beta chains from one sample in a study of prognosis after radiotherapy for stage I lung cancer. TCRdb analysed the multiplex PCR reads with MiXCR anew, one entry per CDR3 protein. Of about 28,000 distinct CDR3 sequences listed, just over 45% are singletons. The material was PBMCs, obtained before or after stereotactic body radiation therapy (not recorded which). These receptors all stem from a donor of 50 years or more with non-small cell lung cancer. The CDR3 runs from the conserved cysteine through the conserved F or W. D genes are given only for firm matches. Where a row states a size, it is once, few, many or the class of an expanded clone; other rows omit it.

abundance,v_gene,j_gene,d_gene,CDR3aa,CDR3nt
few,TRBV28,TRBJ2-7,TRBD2,CASTSSASGRYDQYF,TGTGCCAGCACCTCGTCGGCTAGCGGTAGGTACGATCAGTACTTC
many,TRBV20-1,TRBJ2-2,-,CSARDQGGSTGELFF,TGCAGTGCTAGAGACCAGGGCGGTTCCACCGGGGAGCTGTTTTTT
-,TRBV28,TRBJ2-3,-,CASSTTPSVGITDTQYF,TGTGCCAGCAGCACAACGCCCTCTGTGGGTATCACAGATACGCAGTATTTT
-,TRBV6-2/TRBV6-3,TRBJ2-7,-,CVSTRVETEQYF,TGTGTCAGCACCAGGGTGGAGACCGAGCAGTATTTC
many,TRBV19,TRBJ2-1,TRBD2,CASSIWTSGRQNEQFF,TGTGCCAGTAGTATTTGGACTAGCGGGAGGCAGAATGAGCAGTTCTTC
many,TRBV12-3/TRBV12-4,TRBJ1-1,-,CASSNITGNTEAFF,TGTGCCAGCAGCAATATCACAGGGAACACTGAAGCTTTCTTT
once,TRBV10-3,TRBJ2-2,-,CAIRGPHNTGELFF,TGTGCCATCAGGGGACCTCATAACACCGGGGAGCTGTTTTTT
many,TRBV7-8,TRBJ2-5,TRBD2,CASSLRTSGGAETQYF,TGTGCCAGCAGCTTAAGGACTAGCGGGGGGGCGGAGACCCAGTACTTC
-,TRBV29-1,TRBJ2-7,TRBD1,CSVRTGVYEQYF,TGCAGCGTCCGGACAGGGGTGTACGAGCAGTACTTC
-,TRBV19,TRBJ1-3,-,CASTRSERVGNTIYF,TGTGCCAGTACCAGATCGGAGAGGGTCGGAAACACCATATATTTT
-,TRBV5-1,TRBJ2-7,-,CASNWVDGGTYEQYF,TGCGCCAGCAATTGGGTAGATGGGGGAACCTACGAGCAGTACTTC
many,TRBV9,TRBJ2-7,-,CASSPHTGIPYEQYF,TGTGCCAGCAGCCCCCACACAGGGATCCCCTACGAGCAGTACTTC
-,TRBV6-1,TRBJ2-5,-,CASKGGAQETQYF,TGTGCCAGCAAAGGAGGAGCCCAAGAGACCCAGTACTTC
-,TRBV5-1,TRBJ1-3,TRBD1,CASSLELGTATFSGNTIYF,TGCGCCAGCAGCTTGGAATTGGGGACAGCCACCTTCTCTGGAAACACCATATATTTT
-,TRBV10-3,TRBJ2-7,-,CAIAVRPGRGDSYEQYF,TGTGCCATCGCGGTTCGGCCGGGGAGGGGGGACTCCTACGAGCAGTACTTC
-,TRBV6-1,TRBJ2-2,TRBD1,CASSDTPAGGGELFF,TGTGCCAGCAGTGATACCCCAGCAGGGGGCGGCGAGCTGTTTTTT
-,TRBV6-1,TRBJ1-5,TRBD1,CASRRTGDSNHPQHF,TGTGCCAGCAGACGTACAGGGGATAGCAATCATCCCCAGCATTTT
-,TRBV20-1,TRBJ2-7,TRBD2,CSDRDQGTSGSYEQYF,TGCAGTGATAGAGATCAAGGGACTAGCGGGAGCTACGAGCAGTACTTC
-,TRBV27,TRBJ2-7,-,CASSFSGIVGDQYF,TGTGCCAGCAGTTTTTCAGGTATTGTGGGGGATCAGTACTTC
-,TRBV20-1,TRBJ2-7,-,CSAFDRQSYEQYF,TGCAGTGCTTTTGACAGACAGTCCTACGAGCAGTACTTC
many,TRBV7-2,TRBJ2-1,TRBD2,CASSYASGRADEQFF,TGTGCCAGCAGCTACGCTAGCGGGAGAGCTGATGAGCAGTTCTTC
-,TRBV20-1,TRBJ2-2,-,CSARVVNTGELFF,TGCAGTGCTAGAGTGGTGAACACCGGGGAGCTGTTTTTT
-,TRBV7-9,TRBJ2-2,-,CACRERLNTGELFF,TGTGCCTGCCGGGAGCGATTGAACACCGGGGAGCTGTTTTTT
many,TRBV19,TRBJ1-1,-,CASSIRAGGEAFF,TGTGCCAGTAGTATAAGGGCGGGGGGTGAAGCTTTCTTT
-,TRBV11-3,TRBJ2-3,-,CASSSLAAPDTQYF,TGTGCCAGCAGCTCGTTAGCGGCCCCGGATACGCAGTATTTT
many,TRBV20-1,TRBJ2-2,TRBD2,CSASPSGRYRTVAEELFF,TGCAGTGCTAGCCCTAGCGGGAGGTATAGAACAGTCGCCGAGGAGCTGTTTTTT
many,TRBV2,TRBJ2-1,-,CASSATPYNEQFF,TGTGCCAGCAGTGCCACTCCCTACAATGAGCAGTTCTTC
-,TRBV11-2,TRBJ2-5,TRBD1,CASSLGTGGRETQYF,TGTGCCAGCAGCTTAGGGACAGGGGGCAGGGAGACCCAGTACTTC
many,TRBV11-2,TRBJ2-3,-,CASSLGLGANTQYF,TGTGCCAGCAGCTTAGGGTTGGGGGCAAATACGCAGTATTTT
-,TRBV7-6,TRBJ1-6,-,CASRNRVNSPLHF,TGTGCCAGCAGAAACAGGGTCAATTCACCCCTCCACTTT
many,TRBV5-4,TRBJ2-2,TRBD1,CASSLKVGTGGLSGELFF,TGTGCCAGCAGCTTGAAGGTGGGGACAGGGGGCCTCTCCGGGGAGCTGTTTTTT